This TCR beta chain was found in a study of beta chain features in type 1 diabetes. Points from the study as a whole: Sequencing used cDNA, and cells with high TCR expression could therefore be over-represented. Shortening of TCRB CDR3s, moderate but significant, appeared in all four CD4+ subsets of Type 1 diabetes patients.

Concerning this clone: The antigen remains unidentified.

Germline CDR1 reads KGHSH; CDR2 reads LQKENI. The CDR3 consists of 16 residues. Trimming took 2 bases from V and 2 from J, leaving 14 bases between them. All of the isolated RNA was reverse transcribed, so expressed TCRB transcripts were sequenced. Several million reads on average were seen across naive, central memory and regulatory T cell samples. Some clones are missing from TCRdb's copy, which holds only in-frame ones; the method was immunoSEQ multiplex PCR. The table has 50,000 to 70,000 clones, 50% to 55% seen once. J is TRBJ2-3 and V is TRBV18, with D tentatively TRBD1 (5 bases). Sequenced: Tregs from blood. The receptor was isolated from a woman between 35 and 50 years old with type 1 diabetes. CDR3 loop: CASSPETAHHTDTQYF. The DNA of the CDR3 is TGTGCCAGCTCACCAGAGACAGCCCACCACACAGATACGCAGTATTTT.